These 8 T cell receptor beta chains came from one sample sequenced in a study of T cells in Graves' hyperthyroidism and ophthalmopathy (dated by TCRdb to about 2019). Library preparation was by multiplex PCR. Sequencing instrument: Illumina HiSeq 2000. The TCR beta CDR3 regions were amplified from RNA transcripts. A first-round RT-PCR of the TCR CDR3 used the HTBI primer set with the Qiagen OneStep RT-PCR kit. Starting from the raw public reads, TCRdb applied fastp trimming at Q25, assembled clones with MiXCR and retained in-frame beta chains. Entries are consolidated by CDR3 protein sequence, retaining the most common genes and DNA. The table for this sample lists around 560,000 distinct CDR3 sequences; around 15% of them were counted only once. The ten biggest clones cover 15% to 20% of the sample. Sequencing was done on a sample of blood. The origin of the receptors is a woman aged 18-29 years with Graves' hyperthyroidism.

This clonotype came up a few times. The chain is built from TRBV29-1 and TRBJ2-7; D unresolved. Germline assignment: CDR1 SQVTM and CDR2 ANQGSEA. With 5 bases removed from V and 5 bases from J, the gap between germline ends came to 19 bases. The length of the CDR3 is 14 residues. This CDR3 is CSVYLSGTLNEQYF. The CDR3 DNA follows: TGCAGCGTTTATCTCTCGGGTACGTTGAACGAGCAGTACTTC.

This clonotype was recorded many times. The gene calls are TRBV30 and TRBJ2-1; 13 nucleotides match TRBD2. V was pared by 0 bases and J by 9 bases, with 2 bases of the junction left unmatched. CDR3 length: 14 residues. The germline gives CDR1 GTSNPN, CDR2 SVGIG (reference sequence). CDR3: CAWSVTSGRGEQFF. The CDR3 region has the DNA TGTGCCTGGAGTGTAACTAGCGGGAGGGGTGAGCAGTTCTTC.

This clonotype has a count of ten or more. This chain connects TRBV7-2 to TRBJ2-3, with 10 positions matching TRBD2. Germline loops: CDR1 SGHTA, CDR2 FQGNSA. CDR3 length: 17 amino acids. V lost 5 bases and J lost 6; bases outside the gene matches: 14. CDR3 residues: CASSPSGTSVGMDTQYF. The CDR3, as DNA: TGTGCCAGCAGCCCATCCGGGACTAGCGTGGGCATGGATACGCAGTATTTT.

This clonotype was found a few times. V is TRBV3-1 and J is TRBJ1-2, with TRBD1 as a possible D gene (5 bases). The V gene's germline CDR1 is LGHDT and CDR2 YNNKEL (reference sequence). This CDR3 region has 15 residues. With 1 base removed from V and 5 bases from J, the gap between germline ends came to 14 bases. In DNA form, the CDR3 reads TGTGCCAGCAGCCAAGGGGCGGGGGTTGAGTATGGCTACACCTTC. Translating it yields CASSQGAGVEYGYTF.

This clonotype was detected ten times or more. This chain joins TRBV6-6 and TRBJ1-1; D is unresolved. The CDR3 runs 15 residues. The germline gives CDR1 MNHNY, CDR2 SVGAGI (reference sequence). Trimming left V 3 bases short and J 6 bases short, with 17 bases between. The CDR3 DNA follows: TGTGCCAGCAGTTATTCGGCGGGAGCGGTCTCTGAAGCTTTCTTT. Its translation is CASSYSAGAVSEAFF.

The chain has TRBV6-5 and TRBJ2-7; 10 bases align to TRBD1. Germline-derived CDR1 and CDR2 are MNHEY and SVGAGI. The CDR3 loop spans 15 amino acids. With 0 bases clipped from V and 4 bases from J, the junction kept 3 bases outside the gene matches. The CDR3 is CASSYSGQGVYEQYF. The CDR3 bases are TGTGCCAGCAGTTACTCCGGACAGGGGGTTTACGAGCAGTACTTC.

The chain couples TRBV7-9 to TRBJ1-5; 10 nucleotides match TRBD1. The J segment lost 4 bases and the V segment lost 1 base, leaving 16 bases of the junction unmatched. The CDR3 has 20 amino acids. CDR1 is SEHNR, CDR2 FQNEAQ, per germline (reference sequence). The CDR3 sequence: CASSLGVGTGDHGGNQPQHF. The CDR3 bases are TGTGCCAGCAGCTTAGGGGTTGGGACAGGGGACCACGGGGGGAATCAGCCCCAGCATTTT.

This clonotype has ten or more counts. The chain employs TRBV12-3 or TRBV12-4 and TRBJ1-5; the D gene is possibly TRBD1 (6 bases). V dropped 7 bases and J dropped 7 bases, with 17 bases sitting between them. The CDR3 consists of 14 residues. This CDR3 is CASTQGGGRQPQHF. The CDR3, as DNA: TGTGCCAGCACCCAAGGGGGGGGAAGGCAGCCCCAGCATTTT.